This T cell receptor (beta chain) was obtained from a study of blood T cell repertoires in COVID-19. TCRdb keeps only in-frame clones here, not all; method: immunoSEQ multiplex PCR. This sample has 200,000 to 250,000 clones, with 80% to 90% found just once. CDR1 SGHVS and CDR2 FQNEAQ come from the germline V gene. The CDR3 has 15 residues. With 5 bases removed from V and 4 bases from J, the gap between germline ends came to 15 bases. The chain links TRBV7-8 to TRBJ1-5; the D gene is possibly TRBD1 (5 bases). The sample was peripheral blood. The source is a man aged 25-45 years with COVID-19, enrolled during active disease. Here the CDR3 reads CASSRAPDSNQPQHF. The DNA for the CDR3 is TGTGCCAGCAGCCGAGCCCCTGACAGTAATCAGCCCCAGCATTTT.